The subject of this entry is one T cell receptor (beta chain). Its antigen is not known. This specimen comes from a study of cytomegalovirus exposure and HLA in healthy donors. Whole-study results and caveats: Researchers reported that three CMV-associated chains were confirmed in vitro as CMV antigen-specific. In a later analysis, a missense DCLRE1C variant was linked to TCR beta V- and J-gene trimming.

In the PCR, 60 Vbeta and 13 Jbeta primers were used. TCRdb's copy holds only in-frame clones and misses some; the assay was immunoSEQ multiplex PCR. The table shows roughly 150,000 clones, with around four fifths occurring only once. Germline CDR1 reads MNHNS; CDR2 reads SASEGT. The CDR3 runs 16 residues. J gave up 4 bases and V 3 bases, and 11 bases lay outside the gene matches. V gene TRBV6-1 combines with J gene TRBJ1-2, with 7 bases that match TRBD1. This sequence was found in a woman aged 18-29 years in good health and CMV-seronegative. The material sequenced was PBMCs. The CDR3 DNA follows: TGTGCCAGCAGTGATATTGGTAGGGGACAGAGCTATGGCTACACCTTC. It is translated as CASSDIGRGQSYGYTF.